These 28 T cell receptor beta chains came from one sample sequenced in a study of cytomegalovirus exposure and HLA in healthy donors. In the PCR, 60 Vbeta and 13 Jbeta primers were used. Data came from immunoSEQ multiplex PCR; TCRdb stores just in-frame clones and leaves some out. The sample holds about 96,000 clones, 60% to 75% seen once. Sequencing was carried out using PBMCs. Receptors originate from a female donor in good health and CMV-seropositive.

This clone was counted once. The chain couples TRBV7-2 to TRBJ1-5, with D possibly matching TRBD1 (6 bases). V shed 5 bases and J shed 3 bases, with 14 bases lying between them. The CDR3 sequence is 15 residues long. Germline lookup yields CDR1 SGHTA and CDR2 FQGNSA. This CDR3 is CASSAQQGNNQPQHF. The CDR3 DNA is TGTGCCAGCAGCGCACAACAGGGAAACAATCAGCCCCAGCATTTT.

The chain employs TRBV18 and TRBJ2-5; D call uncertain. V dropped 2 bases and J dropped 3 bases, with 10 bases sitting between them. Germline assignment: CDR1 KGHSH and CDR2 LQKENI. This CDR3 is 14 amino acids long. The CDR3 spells CASSPEAAEETQYF. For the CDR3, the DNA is TGTGCCAGCTCACCAGAGGCAGCTGAAGAGACCCAGTACTTC.

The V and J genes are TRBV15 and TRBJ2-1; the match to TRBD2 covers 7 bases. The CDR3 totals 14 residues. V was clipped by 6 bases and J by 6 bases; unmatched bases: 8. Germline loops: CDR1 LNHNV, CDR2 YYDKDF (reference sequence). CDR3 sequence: CATRWREGGNEQFF. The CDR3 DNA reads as TGTGCCACCAGGTGGAGGGAGGGCGGCAATGAGCAGTTCTTC.

CDR3: CASSPIRGGYTF. The CDR3 DNA is TGTGCCAGCAGCCCTATTAGGGGTGGCTACACCTTC. This chain connects TRBV5-6 to TRBJ1-2; possible D gene TRBD1, 5 bases. CDR3 length: 12 amino acids. Looked up from germline, CDR1 is SGHDT and CDR2 is YYEEEE. Deletions cut 4 bases from V and 7 bases from J, with 11 bases between.

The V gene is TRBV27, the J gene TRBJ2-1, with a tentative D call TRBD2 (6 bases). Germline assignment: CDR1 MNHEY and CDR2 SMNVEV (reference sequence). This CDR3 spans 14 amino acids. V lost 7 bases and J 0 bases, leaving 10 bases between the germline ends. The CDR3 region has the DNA TGTGCCAGCAAAGGGAGGAGCTCCTACAATGAGCAGTTCTTC. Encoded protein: CASKGRSSYNEQFF.

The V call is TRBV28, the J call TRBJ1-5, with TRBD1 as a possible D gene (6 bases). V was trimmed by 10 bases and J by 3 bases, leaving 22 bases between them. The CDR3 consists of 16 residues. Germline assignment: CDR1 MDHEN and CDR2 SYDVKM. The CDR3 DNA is TGTGCCACAAACAGGGAGGGTCCCCGATCCAATCAGCCCCAGCATTTT. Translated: CATNREGPRSNQPQHF. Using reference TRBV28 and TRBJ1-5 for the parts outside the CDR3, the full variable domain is DVKVTQSSRYLVKRTGEKVFLECVQDMDHENMFWYRQDPGLGLRLIYFSYDVKMKEKGDIPEGYSVSREKKERFSLILESASTNQTSMYLCATNREGPRSNQPQHFGDGTRLSIL.

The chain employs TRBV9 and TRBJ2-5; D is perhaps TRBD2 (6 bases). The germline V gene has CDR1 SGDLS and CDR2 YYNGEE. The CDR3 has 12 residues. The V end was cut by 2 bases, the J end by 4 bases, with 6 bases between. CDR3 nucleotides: TGTGCCAGCAGCGTTAGCGGAGAGACCCAGTACTTC. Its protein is CASSVSGETQYF.

The CDR3 sequence: CASSFRYGYTF. The CDR3 DNA sequence: TGTGCCAGCAGTTTTCGCTATGGCTACACCTTC. The chain carries TRBV28 and TRBJ1-2, with D hard to call. CDR1 and CDR2 (germline): MDHEN, SYDVKM. Trimming shortened V by 3 bases and J by 4 bases, and 3 bases separated the two germline ends. This CDR3 contains 11 residues.

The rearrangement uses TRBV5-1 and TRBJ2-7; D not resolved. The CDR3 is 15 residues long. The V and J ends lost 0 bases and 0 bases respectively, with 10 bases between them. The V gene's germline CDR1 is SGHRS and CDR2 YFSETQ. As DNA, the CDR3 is TGCGCCAGCAGCTTGGGAATCTCGAGCTCCTACGAGCAGTACTTC. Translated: CASSLGISSSYEQYF.

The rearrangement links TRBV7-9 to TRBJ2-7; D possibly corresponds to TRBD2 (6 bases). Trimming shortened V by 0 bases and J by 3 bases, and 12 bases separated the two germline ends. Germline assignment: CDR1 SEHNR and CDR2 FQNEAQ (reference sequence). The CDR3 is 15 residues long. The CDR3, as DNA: TGTGCCAGCAGCTTAGCTGGGACTCATCTCTACGAGCAGTACTTC. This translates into CASSLAGTHLYEQYF.

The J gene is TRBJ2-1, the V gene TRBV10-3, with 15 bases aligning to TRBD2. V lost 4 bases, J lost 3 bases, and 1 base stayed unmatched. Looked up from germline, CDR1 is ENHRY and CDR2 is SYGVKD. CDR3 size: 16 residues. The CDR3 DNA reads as TGTGCCATCAGTGGGACTAGCGGGAGGGTCTACAATGAGCAGTTCTTC. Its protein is CAISGTSGRVYNEQFF.

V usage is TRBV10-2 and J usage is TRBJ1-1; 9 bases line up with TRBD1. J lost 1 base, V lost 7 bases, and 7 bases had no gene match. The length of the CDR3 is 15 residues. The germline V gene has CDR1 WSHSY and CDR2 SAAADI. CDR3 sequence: CASTKQGATNTEAFF. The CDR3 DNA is TGCGCCAGCACCAAACAGGGGGCCACGAACACTGAAGCTTTCTTT.

CDR3 coding DNA: TGTGCCTGGAGTGGAGGGACAGGGGTCACTCAGCCCCAGCATTTT. It specifies CAWSGGTGVTQPQHF. J is TRBJ1-5 and V is TRBV30; TRBD1 matches at 10 bases. V shed 1 base and J 6 bases; nucleotides not matched to a gene: 6. CDR1 is GTSNPN, CDR2 SVGIG, per germline (reference sequence). CDR3 length: 15 residues.

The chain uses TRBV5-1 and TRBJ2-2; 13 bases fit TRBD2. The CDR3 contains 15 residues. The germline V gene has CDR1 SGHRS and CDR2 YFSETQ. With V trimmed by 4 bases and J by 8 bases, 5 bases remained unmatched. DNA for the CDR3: TGCGCCAGCAGCCCGCGACTAGCGGGGGGAGGGGAGCTGTTTTTT. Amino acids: CASSPRLAGGGELFF.

The CDR3 DNA is TGTGCCAGCAGCTTACCACGGGACAGGGGTTCGGGGAGGTCCTACAATGAGCAGTTCTTC. Its translation is CASSLPRDRGSGRSYNEQFF. The rearrangement links TRBV7-3 to TRBJ2-1, with 10 positions matching TRBD1. With 2 bases clipped from V and 1 base from J, the junction kept 14 bases outside the gene matches. This CDR3 spans 20 amino acids. Germline loops: CDR1 SGHTA, CDR2 FQGTGA.

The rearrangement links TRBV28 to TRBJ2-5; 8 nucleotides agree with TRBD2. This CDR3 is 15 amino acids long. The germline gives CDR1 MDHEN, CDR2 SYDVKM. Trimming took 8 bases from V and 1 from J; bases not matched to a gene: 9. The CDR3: CASSSAGATQETQYF. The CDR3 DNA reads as TGTGCCAGCTCATCAGCGGGAGCCACCCAAGAGACCCAGTACTTC.

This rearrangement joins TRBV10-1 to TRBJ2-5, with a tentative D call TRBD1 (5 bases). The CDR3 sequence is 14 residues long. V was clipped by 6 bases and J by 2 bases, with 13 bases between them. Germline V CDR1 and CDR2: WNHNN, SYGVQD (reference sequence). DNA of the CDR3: TGCGCCAGCAGCAGGGTCTACGCACAAGAGACCCAGTACTTC. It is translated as CASSRVYAQETQYF.

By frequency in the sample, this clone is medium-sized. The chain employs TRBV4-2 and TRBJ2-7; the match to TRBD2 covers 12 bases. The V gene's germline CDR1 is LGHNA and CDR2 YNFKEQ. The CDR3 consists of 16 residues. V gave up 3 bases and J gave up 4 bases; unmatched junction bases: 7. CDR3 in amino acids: CASSQDSTSGSYEQYF. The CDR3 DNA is TGTGCCAGCAGCCAGGACTCGACTAGCGGGAGTTACGAGCAGTACTTC.

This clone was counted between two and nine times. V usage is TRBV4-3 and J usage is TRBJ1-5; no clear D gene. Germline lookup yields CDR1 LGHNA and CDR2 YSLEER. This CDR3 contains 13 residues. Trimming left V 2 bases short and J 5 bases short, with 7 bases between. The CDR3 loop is CASSQNQDQPQHF. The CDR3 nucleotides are TGCGCCAGCAGCCAAAACCAGGATCAGCCCCAGCATTTT.

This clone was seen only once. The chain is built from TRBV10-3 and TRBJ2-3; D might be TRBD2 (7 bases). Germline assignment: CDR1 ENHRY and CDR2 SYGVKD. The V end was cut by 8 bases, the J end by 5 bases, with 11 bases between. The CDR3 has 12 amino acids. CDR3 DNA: TGTGCCATCGGGGGGGCGAGAGATACGCAGTATTTT. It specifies CAIGGARDTQYF.

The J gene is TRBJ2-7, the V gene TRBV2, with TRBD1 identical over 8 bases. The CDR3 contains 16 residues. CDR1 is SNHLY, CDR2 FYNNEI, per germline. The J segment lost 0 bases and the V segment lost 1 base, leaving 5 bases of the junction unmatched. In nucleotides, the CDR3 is TGTGCCAGCAGTGAAGATAGAGGACAGGGCTCCTACGAGCAGTACTTC. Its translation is CASSEDRGQGSYEQYF.

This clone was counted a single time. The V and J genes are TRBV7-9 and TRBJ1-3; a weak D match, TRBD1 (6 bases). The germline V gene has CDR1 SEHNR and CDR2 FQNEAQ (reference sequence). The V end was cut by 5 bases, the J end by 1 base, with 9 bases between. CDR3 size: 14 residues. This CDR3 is CASSTGTSGNTIYF. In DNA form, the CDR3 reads TGTGCCAGCAGCACCGGGACATCTGGAAACACCATATATTTT.

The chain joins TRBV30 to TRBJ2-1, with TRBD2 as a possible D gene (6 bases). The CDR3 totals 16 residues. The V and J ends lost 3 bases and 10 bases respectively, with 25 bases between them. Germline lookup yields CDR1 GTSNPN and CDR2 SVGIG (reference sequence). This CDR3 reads CAWREPGGKGSFEQFF. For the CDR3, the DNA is TGTGCCTGGAGAGAGCCAGGAGGGAAGGGCTCGTTCGAGCAGTTCTTC.

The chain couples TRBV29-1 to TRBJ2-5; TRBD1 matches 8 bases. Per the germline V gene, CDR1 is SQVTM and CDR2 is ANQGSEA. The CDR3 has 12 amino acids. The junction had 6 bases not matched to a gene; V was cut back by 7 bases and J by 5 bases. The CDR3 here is CSATQGAETQYF. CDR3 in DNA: TGCAGCGCTACCCAGGGGGCGGAGACCCAGTACTTC.

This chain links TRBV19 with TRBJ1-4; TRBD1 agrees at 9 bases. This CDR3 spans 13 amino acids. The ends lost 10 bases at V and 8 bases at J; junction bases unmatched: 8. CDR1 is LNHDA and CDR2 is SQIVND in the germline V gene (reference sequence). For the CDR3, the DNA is TGTGCCACTGCGGGACAGGGTCGGGAAAAACTGTTTTTT. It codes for CATAGQGREKLFF.

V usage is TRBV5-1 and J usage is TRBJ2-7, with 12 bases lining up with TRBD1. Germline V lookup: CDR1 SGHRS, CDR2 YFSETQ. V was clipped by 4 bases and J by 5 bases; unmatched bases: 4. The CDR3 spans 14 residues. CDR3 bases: TGCGCCAGCAGCAGGGGACAGGGGGCCGACGAGCAGTACTTC. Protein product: CASSRGQGADEQYF.

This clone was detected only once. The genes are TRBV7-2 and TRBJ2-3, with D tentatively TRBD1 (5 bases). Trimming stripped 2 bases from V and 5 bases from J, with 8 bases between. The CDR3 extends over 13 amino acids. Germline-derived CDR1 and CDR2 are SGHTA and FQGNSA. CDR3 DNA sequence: TGTGCCAGCAGCTTAACAGGTGGAGATACGCAGTATTTT. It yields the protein CASSLTGGDTQYF.

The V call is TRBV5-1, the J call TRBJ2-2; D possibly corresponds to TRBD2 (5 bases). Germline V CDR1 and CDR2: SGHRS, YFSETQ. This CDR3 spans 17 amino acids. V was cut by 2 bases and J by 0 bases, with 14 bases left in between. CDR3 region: CASSFGILVPNTGELFF. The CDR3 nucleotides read TGCGCCAGCAGCTTCGGGATCCTCGTGCCGAACACCGGGGAGCTGTTTTTT.